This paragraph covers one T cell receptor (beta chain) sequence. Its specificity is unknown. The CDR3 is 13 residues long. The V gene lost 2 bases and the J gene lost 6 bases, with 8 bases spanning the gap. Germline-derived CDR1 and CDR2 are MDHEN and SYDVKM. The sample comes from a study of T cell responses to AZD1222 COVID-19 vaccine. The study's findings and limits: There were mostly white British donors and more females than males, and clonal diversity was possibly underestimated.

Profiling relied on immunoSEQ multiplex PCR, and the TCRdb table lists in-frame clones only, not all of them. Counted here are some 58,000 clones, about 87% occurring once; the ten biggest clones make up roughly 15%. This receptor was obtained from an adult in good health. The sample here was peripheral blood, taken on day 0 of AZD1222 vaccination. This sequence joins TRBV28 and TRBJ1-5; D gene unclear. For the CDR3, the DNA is TGTGCCAGCAGTTTAGTTATTGGTCAGCCCCAGCATTTT. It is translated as CASSLVIGQPQHF.